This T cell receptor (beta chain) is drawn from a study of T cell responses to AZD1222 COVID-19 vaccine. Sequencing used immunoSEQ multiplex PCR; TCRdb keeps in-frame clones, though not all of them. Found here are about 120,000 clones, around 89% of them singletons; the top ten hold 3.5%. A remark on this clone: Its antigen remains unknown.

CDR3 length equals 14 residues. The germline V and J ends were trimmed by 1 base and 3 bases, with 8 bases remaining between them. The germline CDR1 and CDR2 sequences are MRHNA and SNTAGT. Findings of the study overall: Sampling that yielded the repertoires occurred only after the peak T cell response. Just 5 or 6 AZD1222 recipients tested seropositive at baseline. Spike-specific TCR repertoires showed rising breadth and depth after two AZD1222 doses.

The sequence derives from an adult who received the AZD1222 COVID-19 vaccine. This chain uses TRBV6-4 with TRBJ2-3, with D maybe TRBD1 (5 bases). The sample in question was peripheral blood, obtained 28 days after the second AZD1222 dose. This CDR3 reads CASSDYNRTDTQYF. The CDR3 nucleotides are TGTGCCAGCAGTGACTATAACAGGACAGATACGCAGTATTTT.